These T cell receptor beta chains were read from a single sample in a study of blood T cell repertoires in COVID-19. Produced via immunoSEQ multiplex PCR; TCRdb's table is partial and in-frame only. The table has roughly 200,000 clones, under 90% seen once; the top ten hold 6.7%. The specimen sequenced was peripheral blood. The receptors here all came from a man aged 40-49 years with acute or convalescent COVID-19. CDR3s include the opening cysteine and the closing phenylalanine or tryptophan. A D gene is named only where the DNA matches it firmly. Some rows mark clone size as missing; the rest say once, few, many or name a class of expanded clone.

cdr3_nt	cdr3_aa	j_call	clone_size	d_call	v_call
TGCGCCAGCAGCCAAGGGACAGTCTCTGGGGCCAACGTCCTGACTTTC	CASSQGTVSGANVLTF	TRBJ2-6	.	.	TRBV4-1
TGTGCCAGCAGTTACAACAGTCGGTACGAGCAGTACTTC	CASSYNSRYEQYF	TRBJ2-7	.	.	TRBV6-5
TGTGCCAGCAGTTCTCCGGGACAGGGTCTCGACGAGCAGTACTTC	CASSSPGQGLDEQYF	TRBJ2-7	once	TRBD1	TRBV27
TGTGCCAGCAGCTCCACCTACGAGCAGTACTTC	CASSSTYEQYF	TRBJ2-7	.	.	TRBV6-2/TRBV6-3
TGTGCCAGCAGCTTCGACAGGGGGGTTAATCAGCCCCAGCATTTT	CASSFDRGVNQPQHF	TRBJ1-5	.	TRBD1	TRBV7-2
TGTGCCAGCAGCATCGACGGGTTGACGAACACCGGGGAGCTGTTTTTT	CASSIDGLTNTGELFF	TRBJ2-2	.	.	TRBV5-4
TGTGCCAGCAGTTTACCCCTCCGGGACAGGGGGCGGTTGGACCGGGAGCTGTTTTTT	CASSLPLRDRGRLDRELFF	TRBJ2-2	.	TRBD1	TRBV28
TGTGCCAGCAGCCACGGGACAGGGGGTGCCGAGCAGTACTTC	CASSHGTGGAEQYF	TRBJ2-7	few	TRBD1	TRBV4-2
TGTGCCATCAGTGAGTCAACGGGGGGGGCCGGGTATGAGCAGTTCTTC	CAISESTGGAGYEQFF	TRBJ2-1	.	TRBD2	TRBV10-3
TGTGCCACCAGTTCAGCAGGGGCTACAGATACGCAGTATTTT	CATSSAGATDTQYF	TRBJ2-3	.	.	TRBV24-1
TGCGCCAGCAGCTTGGAAAGGGGGCTGAGCTCCTATAATTCACCCCTCCACTTT	CASSLERGLSSYNSPLHF	TRBJ1-6	.	TRBD1	TRBV5-1
TGTGCCATCAGACAGACAAGGGGCCAGGAGAATTCACCCCTCCACTTT	CAIRQTRGQENSPLHF	TRBJ1-6	.	.	TRBV10-3
TGTGCCAGCAGCCCGTATGGAGGGGACACTGAAGCTTTCTTT	CASSPYGGDTEAFF	TRBJ1-1	once	.	TRBV6-4
TGTGCCACCAGCCCTGGACAGGGTCGAACCGATGAGCAGTTCTTC	CATSPGQGRTDEQFF	TRBJ2-1	.	TRBD1	TRBV24-1
TGTGCCAGCAGTTCCGGGACAGGGGGTGCAACTAATGAAAAACTGTTTTTT	CASSSGTGGATNEKLFF	TRBJ1-4	.	TRBD1	TRBV6-2/TRBV6-3
TGTGCCAGCAGCAAACAGCAGGACTTGGGCATGGCTGAAGCTTTCTTT	CASSKQQDLGMAEAFF	TRBJ1-1	.	.	TRBV21-1
TGTGCCAGCAGTGAACCGGGAGAGAACACTGAAGCTTTCTTT	CASSEPGENTEAFF	TRBJ1-1	.	.	TRBV6-1
TGCAGCGTTGAAATACAGCCTAACACCGGGGAGCTGTTTTTT	CSVEIQPNTGELFF	TRBJ2-2	.	.	TRBV29-1
TGTGCCAGCAGTGACTACCCCCCCACACTAGCGGGGCGCGGAGATACGCAGTATTTT	CASSDYPPTLAGRGDTQYF	TRBJ2-3	.	TRBD2	TRBV6-1
TGTGCCAGCAGCCGTAGCGGGGGGGATTTCTACGAGCAGTACTTC	CASSRSGGDFYEQYF	TRBJ2-7	.	TRBD2	TRBV11-2
TGTGCCAGCATCGGGGTGATAAGCACAGATACGCAGTATTTT	CASIGVISTDTQYF	TRBJ2-3	once	.	TRBV2
TGTGCCAGCAGCTTAGGACAGAGCTCTGGAAACACCATATATTTT	CASSLGQSSGNTIYF	TRBJ1-3	.	.	TRBV13
TGCAGCGTTGACCGGAATCTGGCGCAGGGGGGGAACACTGAAGCTTTCTTT	CSVDRNLAQGGNTEAFF	TRBJ1-1	.	TRBD1	TRBV29-1
TGTGCCAGCGAAGGAGGGGGGGGCCCCACAGATACGCAGTATTTT	CASEGGGGPTDTQYF	TRBJ2-3	.	.	TRBV28